One and the same sample provided the 19 T cell receptor beta chains below, sequenced in a study of T cells in Graves' hyperthyroidism and ophthalmopathy. Researchers amplified the TCR beta CDR3 regions from RNA transcripts. HTBI primers were employed in a first-round RT-PCR of the TCR CDR3. In TCRdb, the multiplex PCR reads were re-called with MiXCR into one record per CDR3 protein. This table has 400,000 or so distinct CDR3 sequences, around an eighth appearing once. The sequenced material came from blood. These receptors were obtained from a man in his fifties with Graves' ophthalmopathy.

This clonotype was found once. A much larger clone is a single base away; this may be a read error. CDR3 in DNA: TGTGGCAGCAGTTCTAGCGGGGTCAGTACAGATACGCAGTATTTT. Residues: CGSSSSGVSTDTQYF. The V and J genes are TRBV28 and TRBJ2-3; TRBD2 aligns across 9 bases. The CDR3 is 15 residues long. Germline V gives CDR1 MDHEN, CDR2 SYDVKM.

The rearrangement links TRBV19 to TRBJ2-1; no reliable D call. Germline V lookup: CDR1 LNHDA, CDR2 SQIVND (reference sequence). CDR3 length: 14 amino acids. The germline V and J ends were trimmed by 7 bases and 3 bases, with 13 bases remaining between them. The CDR3 bases are TGTGCCAGTACTCAACTCGACGGCTACAATGAGCAGTTCTTC. It is translated as CASTQLDGYNEQFF. Using reference TRBV19 and TRBJ2-1 for the parts outside the CDR3, the full variable domain is DGGITQSPKYLFRKEGQNVTLSCEQNLNHDAMYWYRQDPGQGLRLIYYSQIVNDFQKGDIAEGYSVSREKKESFPLTVTSAQKNPTAFYLCASTQLDGYNEQFFGPGTRLTVL.

The DNA for the CDR3 is TGTGCCAGCAGTTTATTTCCGGATGGCTACACCTTC. It yields the protein CASSLFPDGYTF. The chain links TRBV28 to TRBJ1-2; unclear D gene. Germline CDR1 is MDHEN and CDR2 is SYDVKM. Trimming took off 1 base at V and 6 bases at J, with 6 bases between the two ends. CDR3 size: 12 residues.

This clonotype occurred many times. V is TRBV11-2 and J is TRBJ1-3; D not certain. In germline, CDR1 is SGHAT, CDR2 FQNNGV. With 3 bases removed from V and 6 bases from J, the gap between germline ends came to 6 bases. The CDR3 loop spans 12 amino acids. CDR3 region: CASSFPVNTIYF. Here the CDR3 DNA reads TGTGCCAGCAGCTTTCCTGTAAACACCATATATTTT.

V gene TRBV19 combines with J gene TRBJ1-5; D is unresolved. In germline, CDR1 is LNHDA, CDR2 SQIVND (reference sequence). Trimming shortened V by 3 bases and J by 5 bases, and 11 bases separated the two germline ends. The CDR3 totals 14 residues. The CDR3 is CASSIEAGYQPQHF. In nucleotides, the CDR3 is TGTGCCAGTAGTATTGAAGCGGGTTATCAGCCCCAGCATTTT. The full variable domain, its missing parts supplied by reference TRBV19 and TRBJ1-5, is DGGITQSPKYLFRKEGQNVTLSCEQNLNHDAMYWYRQDPGQGLRLIYYSQIVNDFQKGDIAEGYSVSREKKESFPLTVTSAQKNPTAFYLCASSIEAGYQPQHFGDGTRLSIL.

This clonotype has ten or more counts. The chain employs TRBV20-1 and TRBJ1-1; D unclear. V was pared by 1 base and J by 2 bases, with 17 bases between. The germline V gene has CDR1 DFQATT and CDR2 SNEGSKA (reference sequence). This CDR3 spans 16 amino acids. DNA for the CDR3: TGCAGTGCTAGAGGGGTTTTGAGATTGGGAAACACTGAAGCTTTCTTT. It yields the protein CSARGVLRLGNTEAFF.

At least ten counts were recorded for this clonotype. The chain combines TRBV4-1 with TRBJ2-1, with D unclear. The CDR3 contains 15 residues. CDR1 and CDR2 from the germline V gene are MGHRA and YSYEKL. Trimming stripped 0 bases from V and 8 bases from J, with 14 bases between. CDR3 loop: CASSQDVRYRDEQFF. The DNA for the CDR3 is TGCGCCAGCAGCCAAGACGTGCGGTATCGGGATGAGCAGTTCTTC.

This clonotype was picked up many times. The V and J genes are TRBV7-2 and TRBJ2-3; no clear D. CDR1 is SGHTA, CDR2 FQGNSA, per germline. This CDR3 spans 14 amino acids. V lost 5 bases and J lost 4, with 13 bases in between. CDR3 nucleotides: TGTGCCAGCAGCCCCCGTTCGGGCCCAGATACGCAGTATTTT. Encoded protein: CASSPRSGPDTQYF.

The sample holds many counts of this clonotype. This chain joins TRBV5-1 and TRBJ2-3; tentative D call: TRBD2 (5 bases). V gave up 0 bases and J gave up 0 bases, with 8 bases separating them. This CDR3 is built from 15 residues. The germline CDR1 and CDR2 sequences are SGHRS and YFSETQ. The CDR3 loop is CASSLGGQSTDTQYF. The CDR3 DNA sequence: TGCGCCAGCAGCTTGGGCGGGCAGAGCACAGATACGCAGTATTTT.

This clonotype was detected a few times. The chain combines TRBV19 with TRBJ1-1, with a tentative D call TRBD1 (5 bases). The CDR3 contains 13 residues. Deletions cut 3 bases from V and 3 bases from J, with 8 bases between. The germline V gene encodes CDR1 LNHDA and CDR2 SQIVND (reference sequence). The CDR3 reads CASSILGDTEAFF. The CDR3 nucleotides are TGTGCCAGTAGTATTTTGGGGGACACTGAAGCTTTCTTT.

Concerning this clonotype: This may be a read error: a much more frequent sequence differs by one nucleotide. The CDR3 end shows no conserved phenylalanine or tryptophan, and so a read error is likely. The chain is built from TRBV7-9 and TRBJ2-7; possible D gene TRBD1, 6 bases. V was shortened by 5 bases and J by 2 bases, with 10 bases between the two germline ends. CDR3 length: 13 amino acids. Germline V gene data show CDR1 as SEHNR and CDR2 as FQNEAQ (reference sequence). Here the CDR3 DNA reads TGTGCCAGCAGCCCCCGGACAGCCTACGAGCAGTACCTC. This translates into CASSPRTAYEQYL.

In its sample, this clonotype was seen many times. This chain links TRBV3-1 with TRBJ1-3, with D possibly TRBD1 on 5 matching bases. V gave up 5 bases and J gave up 1 base, with 9 bases separating them. The CDR3 has 14 amino acids. Germline-derived CDR1 and CDR2 are LGHDT and YNNKEL (reference sequence). CDR3 region: CASSYDSSGNTIYF. CDR3 in DNA: TGTGCCAGCAGCTACGACAGTTCTGGAAACACCATATATTTT.

The chain combines TRBV30 with TRBJ2-7, with TRBD2 matching over 11 bases. J was trimmed by 0 bases and V by 8 bases; bases with no gene match: 6. The CDR3 runs 14 residues. CDR1 is GTSNPN, CDR2 SVGIG, per germline (reference sequence). In DNA form, the CDR3 reads TGTGCCGAGGGACTAGCGGCTAGCTCCTACGAGCAGTACTTC. Its translation is CAEGLAASSYEQYF.

This clonotype has ten or more counts. The CDR3 region is CSASGSYEQYF. The CDR3 bases are TGCAGTGCTAGCGGGAGCTACGAGCAGTACTTC. This sequence joins TRBV20-1 and TRBJ2-7, with D possibly matching TRBD2 (6 bases). CDR3 length: 11 amino acids. From germline, CDR1 is DFQATT and CDR2 SNEGSKA (reference sequence). V was trimmed by 3 bases and J by 3 bases, leaving 6 bases between them.

V and J are TRBV27 and TRBJ2-3; D not certain. Trimming took off 0 bases at V and 0 bases at J, with 16 bases between the two ends. The CDR3 has 18 residues. Germline V CDR1 and CDR2: MNHEY, SMNVEV (reference sequence). The DNA for the CDR3 is TGTGCCAGCAGTTTATCGAGTTATGGGTCTCTGAGCACAGATACGCAGTATTTT. It is translated as CASSLSSYGSLSTDTQYF.

This clonotype appeared once. A much more abundant neighbour one base away suggests this may be a read error. This chain connects TRBV10-3 to TRBJ1-4; the D is unclear. Germline CDR1 ENHRY, CDR2 SYGVKD. This CDR3 region has 15 residues. The chain's CDR3 is CAISEGGQSNEELFF. Written as DNA, the CDR3 is TGTGCCATCAGTGAGGGTGGGCAGAGTAATGAAGAACTGTTTTTT.

Note on this clonotype: Its ends do not fully match the called genes, so a read error is possible. The chain couples TRBV11-1 to TRBJ2-2; maybe TRBD2 (5 bases). Germline CDR1 SGHAT, CDR2 FQDESV (reference sequence). This CDR3 is 17 amino acids long. CDR3 in amino acids: CAGSGQSTVSNTGELFF. CDR3 DNA sequence: TGTGCCGGCAGCGGTCAATCCACTGTATCGAACACCGGGGAGCTGTTTTTT.

The CDR3 region is CASSPWKNTEAFF. The DNA for the CDR3 is TGTGCCAGCAGTCCCTGGAAGAACACTGAAGCTTTCTTT. The chain carries TRBV28 and TRBJ1-1; the D is unclear. Trimming stripped 5 bases from V and 1 base from J, with 8 bases between. The CDR3 runs to 13 residues. The germline gives CDR1 MDHEN, CDR2 SYDVKM.

V and J are TRBV20-1 and TRBJ1-2, with D possibly TRBD1 on 6 matching bases. The V and J ends lost 0 bases and 3 bases respectively, with 14 bases between them. Germline lookup yields CDR1 DFQATT and CDR2 SNEGSKA (reference sequence). There are 15 residues in the CDR3. Here the CDR3 reads CSAREGGTTDYGYTF. The CDR3 DNA reads as TGCAGTGCTAGAGAAGGGGGGACAACCGACTATGGCTACACCTTC.